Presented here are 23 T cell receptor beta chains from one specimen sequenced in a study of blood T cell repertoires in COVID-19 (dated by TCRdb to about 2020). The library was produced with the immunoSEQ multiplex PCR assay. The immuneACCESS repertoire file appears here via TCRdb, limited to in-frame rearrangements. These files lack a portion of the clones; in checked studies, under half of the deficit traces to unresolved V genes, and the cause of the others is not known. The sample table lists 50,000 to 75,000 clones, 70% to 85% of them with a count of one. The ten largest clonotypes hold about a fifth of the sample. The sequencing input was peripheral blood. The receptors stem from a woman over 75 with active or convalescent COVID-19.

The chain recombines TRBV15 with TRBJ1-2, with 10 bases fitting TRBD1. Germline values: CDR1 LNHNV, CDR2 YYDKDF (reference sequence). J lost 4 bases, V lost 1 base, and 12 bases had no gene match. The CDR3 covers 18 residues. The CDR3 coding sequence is TGTGCCACCAGCAGAGCCAAGGGACAGGGGATCCCCATCTATGGCTACACCTTC. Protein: CATSRAKGQGIPIYGYTF.

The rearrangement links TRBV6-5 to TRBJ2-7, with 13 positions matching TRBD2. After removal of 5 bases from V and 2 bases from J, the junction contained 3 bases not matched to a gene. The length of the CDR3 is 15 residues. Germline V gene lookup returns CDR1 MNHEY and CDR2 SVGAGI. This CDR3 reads CASSRTSGGTYEQYF. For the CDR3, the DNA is TGTGCCAGCAGTAGGACTAGCGGGGGTACCTACGAGCAGTACTTC.

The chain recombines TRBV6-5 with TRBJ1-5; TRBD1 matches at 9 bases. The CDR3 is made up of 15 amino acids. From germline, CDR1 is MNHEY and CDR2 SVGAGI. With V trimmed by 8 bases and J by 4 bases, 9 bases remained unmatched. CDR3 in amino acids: CASLRDRVGNQPQHF. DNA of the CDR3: TGTGCCAGCCTCAGGGACAGGGTTGGTAATCAGCCCCAGCATTTT.

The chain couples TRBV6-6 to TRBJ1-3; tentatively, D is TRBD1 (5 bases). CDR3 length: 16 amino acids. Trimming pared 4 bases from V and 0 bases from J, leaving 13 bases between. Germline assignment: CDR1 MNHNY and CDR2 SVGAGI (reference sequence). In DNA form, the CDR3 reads TGTGCCAGCAGTTTTCAACGGGGGATCTCTGGAAACACCATATATTTT. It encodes CASSFQRGISGNTIYF.

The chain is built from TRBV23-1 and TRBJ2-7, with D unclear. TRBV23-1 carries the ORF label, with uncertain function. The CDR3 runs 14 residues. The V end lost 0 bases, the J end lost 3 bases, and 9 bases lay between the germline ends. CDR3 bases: TGCGCCAGCAGTCAATCGGCGCTAGACTACGAGCAGTACTTC. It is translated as CASSQSALDYEQYF.

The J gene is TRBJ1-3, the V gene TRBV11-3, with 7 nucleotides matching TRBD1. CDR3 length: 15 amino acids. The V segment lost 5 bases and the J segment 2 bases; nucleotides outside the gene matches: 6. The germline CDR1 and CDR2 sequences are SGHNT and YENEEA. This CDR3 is CASSRTGDAGNTIYF. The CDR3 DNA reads TGTGCCAGCAGCCGAACAGGGGACGCTGGAAACACCATATATTTT.

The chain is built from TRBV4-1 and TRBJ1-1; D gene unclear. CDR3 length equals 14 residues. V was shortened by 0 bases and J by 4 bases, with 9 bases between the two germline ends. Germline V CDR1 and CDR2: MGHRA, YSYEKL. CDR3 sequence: CASSQDREGTEAFF. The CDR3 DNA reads TGCGCCAGCAGCCAAGATCGGGAGGGCACTGAAGCTTTCTTT.

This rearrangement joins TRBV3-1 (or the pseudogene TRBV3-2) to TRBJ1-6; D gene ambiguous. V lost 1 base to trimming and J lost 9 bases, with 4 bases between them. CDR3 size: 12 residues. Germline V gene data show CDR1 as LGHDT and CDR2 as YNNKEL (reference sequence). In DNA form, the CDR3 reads TGTGCCAGCAGCCAAGTTCGTTCACCCCTCCACTTT. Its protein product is CASSQVRSPLHF.

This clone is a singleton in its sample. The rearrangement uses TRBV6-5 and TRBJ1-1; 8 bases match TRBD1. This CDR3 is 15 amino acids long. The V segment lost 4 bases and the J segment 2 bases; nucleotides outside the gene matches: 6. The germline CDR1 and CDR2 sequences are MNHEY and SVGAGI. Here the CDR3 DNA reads TGTGCCAGCAGTTGGACAGGGCGTCTCAACACTGAAGCTTTCTTT. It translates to CASSWTGRLNTEAFF.

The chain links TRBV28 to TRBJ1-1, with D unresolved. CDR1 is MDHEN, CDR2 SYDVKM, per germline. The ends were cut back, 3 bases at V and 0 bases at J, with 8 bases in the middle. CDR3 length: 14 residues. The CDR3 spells CASSLTRLNTEAFF. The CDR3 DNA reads TGTGCCAGCAGTTTGACAAGATTGAACACTGAAGCTTTCTTT. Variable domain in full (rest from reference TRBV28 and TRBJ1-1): DVKVTQSSRYLVKRTGEKVFLECVQDMDHENMFWYRQDPGLGLRLIYFSYDVKMKEKGDIPEGYSVSREKKERFSLILESASTNQTSMYLCASSLTRLNTEAFFGQGTRLTVV.

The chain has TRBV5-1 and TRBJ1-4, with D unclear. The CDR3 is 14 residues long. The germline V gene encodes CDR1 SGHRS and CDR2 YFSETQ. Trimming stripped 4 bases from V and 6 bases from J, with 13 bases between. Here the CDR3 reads CASSGTGFDEKLFF. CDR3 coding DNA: TGCGCCAGCAGCGGTACGGGATTTGATGAAAAACTGTTTTTT.

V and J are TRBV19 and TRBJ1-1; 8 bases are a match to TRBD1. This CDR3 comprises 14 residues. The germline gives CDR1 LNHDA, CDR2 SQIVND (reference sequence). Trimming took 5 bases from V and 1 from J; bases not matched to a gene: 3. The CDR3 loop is CASSSDRANTEAFF. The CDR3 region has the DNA TGTGCCAGTAGTTCGGACAGGGCGAACACTGAAGCTTTCTTT.

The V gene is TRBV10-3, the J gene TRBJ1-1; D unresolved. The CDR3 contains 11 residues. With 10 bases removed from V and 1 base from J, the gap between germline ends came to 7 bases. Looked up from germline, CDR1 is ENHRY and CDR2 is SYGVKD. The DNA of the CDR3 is TGTGCCACCGGGAGGAACACTGAAGCTTTCTTT. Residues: CATGRNTEAFF.

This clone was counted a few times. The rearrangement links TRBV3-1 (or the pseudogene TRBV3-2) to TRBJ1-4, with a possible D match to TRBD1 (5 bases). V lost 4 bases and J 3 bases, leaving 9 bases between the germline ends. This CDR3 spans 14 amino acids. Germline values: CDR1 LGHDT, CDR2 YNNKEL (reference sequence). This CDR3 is CASSRLGANEKLFF. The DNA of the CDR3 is TGTGCCAGCAGCCGTCTAGGGGCTAATGAAAAACTGTTTTTT.

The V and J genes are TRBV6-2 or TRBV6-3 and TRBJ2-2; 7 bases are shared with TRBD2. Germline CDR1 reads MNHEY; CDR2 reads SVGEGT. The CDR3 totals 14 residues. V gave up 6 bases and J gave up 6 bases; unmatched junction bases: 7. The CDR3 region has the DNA TGTGCCAGCAGCCCGGGAGGAAGGGCCGGGGAGCTGTTTTTT. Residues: CASSPGGRAGELFF.

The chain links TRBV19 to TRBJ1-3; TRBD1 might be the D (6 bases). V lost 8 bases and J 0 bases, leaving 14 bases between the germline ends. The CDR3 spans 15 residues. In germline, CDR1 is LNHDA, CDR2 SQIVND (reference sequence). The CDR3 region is CASSNRELSGNTIYF. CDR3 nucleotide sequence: TGTGCCAGTTCAAACAGGGAGCTCTCTGGAAACACCATATATTTT.

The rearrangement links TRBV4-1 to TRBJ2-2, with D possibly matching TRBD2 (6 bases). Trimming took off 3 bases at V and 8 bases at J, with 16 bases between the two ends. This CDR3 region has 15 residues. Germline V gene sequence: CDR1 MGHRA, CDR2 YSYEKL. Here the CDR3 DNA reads TGCGCCAGCAGCCAGGAGGGACCCAGAACTGGGGAGCTGTTTTTT. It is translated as CASSQEGPRTGELFF.

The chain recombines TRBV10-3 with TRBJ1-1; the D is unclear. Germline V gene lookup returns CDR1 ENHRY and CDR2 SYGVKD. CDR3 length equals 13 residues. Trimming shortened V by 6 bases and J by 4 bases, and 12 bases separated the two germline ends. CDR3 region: CAIRPREGTEAFF. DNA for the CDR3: TGTGCCATCAGACCCCGGGAGGGCACTGAAGCTTTCTTT.

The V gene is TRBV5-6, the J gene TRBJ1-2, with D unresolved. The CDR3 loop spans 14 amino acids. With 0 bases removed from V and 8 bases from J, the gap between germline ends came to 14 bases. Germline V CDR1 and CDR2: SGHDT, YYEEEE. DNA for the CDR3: TGTGCCAGCAGCTTGGATGGCAGGTTCGGCGGCTACACCTTC. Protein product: CASSLDGRFGGYTF.

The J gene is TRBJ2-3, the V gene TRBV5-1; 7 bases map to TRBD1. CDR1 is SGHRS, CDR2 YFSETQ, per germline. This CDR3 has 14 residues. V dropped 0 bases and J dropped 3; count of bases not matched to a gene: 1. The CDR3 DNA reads TGCGCCAGCAGCTTGGAGGGGGCAACAGATACGCAGTATTTT. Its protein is CASSLEGATDTQYF.

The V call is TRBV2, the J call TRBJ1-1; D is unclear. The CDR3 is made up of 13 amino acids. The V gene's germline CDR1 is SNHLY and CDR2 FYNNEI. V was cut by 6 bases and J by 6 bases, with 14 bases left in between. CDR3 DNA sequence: TGTGCCAGCAGCCTAGACCCTAGAGCTGAAGCTTTCTTT. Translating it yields CASSLDPRAEAFF.

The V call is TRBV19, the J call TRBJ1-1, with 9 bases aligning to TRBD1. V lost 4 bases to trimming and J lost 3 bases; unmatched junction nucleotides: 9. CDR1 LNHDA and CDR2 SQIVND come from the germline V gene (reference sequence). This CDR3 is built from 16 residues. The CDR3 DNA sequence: TGTGCCAGTAGTACAGGACAGGGGCGTTGGGACACTGAAGCTTTCTTT. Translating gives CASSTGQGRWDTEAFF.

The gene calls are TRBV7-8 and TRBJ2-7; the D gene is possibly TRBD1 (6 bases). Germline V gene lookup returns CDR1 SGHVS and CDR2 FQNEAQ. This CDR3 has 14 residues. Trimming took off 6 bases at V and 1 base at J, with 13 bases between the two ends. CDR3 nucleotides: TGTGCCAGCAGACAGGGAACAGGATCCTACGAGCAGTACTTC. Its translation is CASRQGTGSYEQYF.